This is a list of T cell receptor beta chains from one sample in a study of CD8 T cells in ankylosing spondylitis. TCRdb analysed the 5' RACE reads with MiXCR anew, one entry per CDR3 protein. The sample shows a few hundred thousand distinct CDR3 sequences, 7% to 9% of them seen only once. Sequenced input: blood, either unsorted or a sorted T cell fraction (not recorded which). The receptors shown here come from a male donor with ankylosing spondylitis. Both conserved end residues are part of each CDR3. D genes are given only for firm matches.

TRBV2 | TRBD1 | CASSQLGTGGEQFF
TRBV29-1 | - | CSVEGLGVVGNEQFF
TRBV20-1 | TRBD1 | CSARDPRQGVAYEQYF
TRBV12-3/TRBV12-4 | TRBD2 | CASTSGFPSTDTQYF
TRBV12-3/TRBV12-4 | - | CASSAPWYTEAFF
TRBV30 | TRBD1 | CAWSRQGVYEQYF
TRBV11-1 | - | CASSPVRLSTGELFF
TRBV5-1 | - | CASSLVEGAMGDF
TRBV4-1 | TRBD2 | CASSQGLAGVGEQFF
TRBV5-1 | - | CANPTIAKNIQYF
TRBV19 | - | CASSTLGTRSSYEQYF
TRBV7-2 | - | CASSLGYTF
TRBV4-2 | - | CASSQDRLLGVASYNEQFF
TRBV18 | - | CASSSVGGKANVLTF
TRBV21-1 | - | CASSKGVRSYEQYF
TRBV5-1 | - | CASSLEPGYSYEQYF
TRBV29-1 | - | CSVVLAGVFLTDTQYF
TRBV29-1 | - | CSGRNTEAFF
TRBV5-1 | TRBD1 | CASSLEGQPLRGANVLTF
TRBV10-2 | TRBD1 | CASRYRDRGFTGELFF
TRBV20-1 | - | CSATDSLLGYTF